The source of this TCR beta chain is a study of blood T cell repertoires in COVID-19. Background on the study: Both acute and convalescent COVID-19 samples were obtained from the United States, Italy and Spain. The cDNA or gDNA used as material had been derived from T cells, B-cell-depleted T cells, or PBMCs.

Under the authors' procedure: Reference gene primers were amplified, and this amplification served to estimate nucleated cell counts. Sequenced by immunoSEQ multiplex PCR; TCRdb stores in-frame clones only, minus some. V, J and clone size derive from that table, while D and trimming were established from the DNA sequence. The profile shows 52,000 or so clones, approximately 82% of them singletons. Per the germline V gene, CDR1 is SGHRS and CDR2 is YFSETQ. The CDR3 runs to 14 residues. V was clipped by 0 bases and J by 3 bases, with 9 bases between them. The rearrangement joins TRBV5-1 to TRBJ1-2, with a tentative D call TRBD1 (5 bases). This receptor was taken from a human donor in a cohort sampled during active or convalescent COVID-19. Material for sequencing was peripheral blood. This CDR3 is CASSLDQGYYGYTF. The CDR3 bases are TGCGCCAGCAGCTTGGATCAGGGCTACTATGGCTACACCTTC. The variable domain in full, completed from reference TRBV5-1 and TRBJ1-2, reads KAGVTQTPRYLIKTRGQQVTLSCSPISGHRSVSWYQQTPGQGLQFLFEYFSETQRNKGNFPGRFSGRQFSNSRSEMNVSTLELGDSALYLCASSLDQGYYGYTFGSGTRLTVV.